This is a list of T cell receptor beta chains from one sample in a study of CD8 T cells in ankylosing spondylitis. In TCRdb, the 5' RACE reads were re-called with MiXCR into one record per CDR3 protein. This sample carries some 90,000 distinct CDR3 sequences, around 27% of them seen once, and the ten largest clones take 50% to 60%. The sequenced sample was blood, either unsorted or a sorted T cell fraction (not recorded which). All receptors derive from a male donor with ankylosing spondylitis or in good health (not recorded which). Each CDR3 is given with its conserved first and last residue. Each record gives: V gene, CDR3 protein.

>TRBV7-6
CASSFEQGVAEAFF
>TRBV12-3/TRBV12-4
CASSREDRGPYNEQFF
>TRBV6-5
CASSYSGANVLTF
>TRBV24-1
CATSEPDRPSSGGGVDTQYF
>TRBV20-1
CSAPPSGALYNEQFF
>TRBV7-3
CASSLLGQPSYNEQFF
>TRBV18
CASSRGFRESNQPQHF
>TRBV7-6
CASSFASGFLYEQYF
>TRBV20-1
CSGGTGASGPNRPQHF
>TRBV20-1
CSAPSRANTEAFF
>TRBV7-3
CASSPHGGNEQFF
>TRBV18
CASSPTRASTDTQYF
>TRBV3-1
CASSQGGRTYGYTF
>TRBV5-1
CASSAAAGPSSYEQYF
>TRBV9
CASSVLDTQYF
>TRBV15
CATSREGTGGPYNEQFF
>TRBV18
CASSLDDTDTQYF
>TRBV5-1
CASSLGTGPSYEQYF
>TRBV7-8
CASSLLAGQDTQYF
>TRBV27
CAIGRQGEVEQYF
>TRBV12-3/TRBV12-4
CASRRDYGYTF
>TRBV7-2
CASSLASHQETQYF